The rows below give T cell receptor beta chains drawn from one sample of a study of OX40 agonist ivuxolimab in advanced cancers. TCRdb's table, derived via immunoSEQ multiplex PCR, lists solely in-frame clones and lacks some. The sample consists of some 85,000 clones, around 90% of them appearing once. Specimen: CD4+ or CD8+ T cells sorted from blood, collected in a trial of the OX40 agonist ivuxolimab. The receptors shown here come from an adult with an advanced solid tumor such as melanoma, head and neck, liver or kidney cancer. The conserved cysteine and the conserved F or W are not part of the CDR3 here.

V: TRBV9; J: TRBJ2-2; CDR3: ASSPVGVSGELF
V: TRBV6-5; J: TRBJ1-4; CDR3: ASSRQAHEKLF
V: TRBV6-1; J: TRBJ1-5; CDR3: ASSEGQGTPSNQPQH
V: TRBV21-1; J: TRBJ2-1; CDR3: ASSKWKKGRNNEQF
V: TRBV11-2; J: TRBJ2-5; CDR3: ASSPPHGQETQY
V: TRBV5-6; J: TRBJ2-2; CDR3: ASSLVAGGNTGELF
V: TRBV5-1; J: TRBJ2-2; CDR3: ASSPAATGELF
V: TRBV2; J: TRBJ2-7; CDR3: ASSNPGRDYEQY
V: TRBV7-9; J: TRBJ2-7; CDR3: ASSPLGQGSYEQY
V: TRBV28; J: TRBJ1-5; CDR3: ASSLAALGSNQPQH
V: TRBV4-2; J: TRBJ1-5; CDR3: ASSQALFNQPQH
V: TRBV5-6; J: TRBJ2-5; CDR3: ASSPGPGGTETQY
V: TRBV10-3; J: TRBJ2-5; CDR3: AIRAGTGVNQETQY
V: TRBV7-9; J: TRBJ1-1; CDR3: ASSLAQLNTEAF
V: TRBV7-2; J: TRBJ2-1; CDR3: ASSWGLAGGGNEQF
V: TRBV5-1; J: TRBJ2-2; CDR3: ASESQEGGELF
V: TRBV19; J: TRBJ1-2; CDR3: ASSITGTGIYGYT
V: TRBV19; J: TRBJ2-3; CDR3: ASREGSGYTDTQY
V: TRBV11-2; J: TRBJ2-2; CDR3: ASNQRGETGELF
V: TRBV5-5; J: TRBJ2-5; CDR3: ASSWAVAVGETQY
V: TRBV9; J: TRBJ2-2; CDR3: ASSVAGLGAGELF
V: TRBV5-1; J: TRBJ2-2; CDR3: ASSRQGADTGELF
V: TRBV28; J: TRBJ1-2; CDR3: ASSTTGEIYGYT
V: TRBV5-1; J: TRBJ1-6; CDR3: ASSWDIDNSPLH
V: TRBV4-1; J: TRBJ1-6; CDR3: ASSQEGWGRPNNSPLH
V: TRBV2; J: TRBJ2-4; CDR3: ASRKAWGAKNIQY
V: TRBV6-1; J: TRBJ1-2; CDR3: ASSEASAPSGGYT
V: TRBV27; J: TRBJ2-5; CDR3: ASSARVGEQY
V: TRBV21-1; J: TRBJ2-7; CDR3: ASSSLEVAGDLYEQY
V: TRBV29-1; J: TRBJ2-1; CDR3: SANRGSYNEQF
V: TRBV27; J: TRBJ2-3; CDR3: ASSKPGTSILTDTQY
V: TRBV7-2; J: TRBJ2-7; CDR3: ASSQTAGSDDEQY
V: TRBV6-1; J: TRBJ2-2; CDR3: ASRLANTGELF
V: TRBV7-2; J: TRBJ2-7; CDR3: ASSSSRTGSNEQY
V: TRBV19; J: TRBJ1-5; CDR3: ASSDYNQPQH
V: TRBV13; J: TRBJ2-2; CDR3: ASSLVSGRTGELF
V: TRBV30; J: TRBJ2-7; CDR3: AWSLGYEQY
V: TRBV14; J: TRBJ2-5; CDR3: ASSQGWGRSETQY
V: TRBV27; J: TRBJ2-5; CDR3: ASSLKWGLAPQETQY
V: TRBV30; J: TRBJ1-1; CDR3: AWGNGPEAF
V: TRBV9; J: TRBJ2-7; CDR3: ASSTTSGSSYEQY
V: TRBV5-4; J: TRBJ2-2; CDR3: ASSFQTGGNTGELF
V: TRBV6-5; J: TRBJ1-3; CDR3: ASAITTGNTIY